This TCR beta chain is drawn from a study of immune aging and cytomegalovirus after organ transplant (dated by TCRdb to the early 2020s). General notes on the study: All transplant recipients received three-drug immunosuppression with prednisone, tacrolimus, and mycophenolate.

The table lists this clonotype with many counts. The target of this receptor is not known. The input lacks base qualities; no much larger clone sits a single base away. The sample's time point label is to be understood as: five sample-tagged time points from pre-transplant (day -1) to day 368 post-transplant, pooled. Thawed PBMC were stimulated with a CMV IE-1 overlapping peptide library for around 11 hours, with no transport inhibitors added. After thawing, cells rested overnight before stimulation in R10 medium with CD28/CD49d costimulation. The IE-1 peptide library consisted of 15-amino-acid peptides overlapping by 11 amino acids. Samples from each time point were barcoded using BD Single-Cell Multiplexing Kit Sample Tags, then pooled and stained with sorting antibodies plus oligo-conjugated anti-CD45RA. A BD FACSAria III was used to sort CMV-responsive CD8+CD137+ and CD4+CD154+ T cells at 4-way purity. Blood samples were drawn into EDTA vacutainers and processed by Ficoll gradient within 1-24 hours.

The library was built by means of single-cell sequencing. TCRdb lists the instrument as Illumina NovaSeq 6000. The BD Rhapsody Targeted mRNA and AbSeq Reagent Kit was used in a microwell format for cell capture and library preparation. The libraries included TCR, sample tags, AbSeq, and targeted mRNA drawn from the Human T-Cell Expression Panel together with custom TOX and TOX2 primers. Sequencing of the libraries was performed on an Illumina NovaSeq. The original pipeline was this. The analysis covered around 10,000 cells in total, of which 7,000 to 8,500 were CD8 T cells and about 4,500 were CD8 T cells with an identifiable TCR CDR3. On the Seven Bridges Genomics platform, raw data were run through the BD Rhapsody Targeted Analysis Pipeline with V(D)J processing. Quality control, Sample Tag demultiplexing with Lex-BDSMK, clone identification with VDJ Explorer, and Seurat clustering were all done in SeqGeq 1.6.0. A clone was considered non-expanded if it made up <1% of CD8 T cells, and considered a clonal expansion if it made up >2.5% of the sample. TCRdb handled the public reads itself, with Q25 trimming in fastp and clone calling in MiXCR, and kept productive beta chains. All rows with the same CDR3 protein become a single entry with the most common DNA and genes. Here the V and J calls rest on TCRdb's processing, not on the authors' analysis. The sample table shows approximately 22,000 distinct CDR3 sequences, and around 33% are seen once. In total, the top ten clones hold less than 30% of the sample.

The paper as a whole reports these results and caveats: Since the sequencing data did not include a CD57 measurement, a conservative gene-based definition of aging was used in its place. Following viremia, aged-phenotype cells rose post-transplant in clones of any size, with the rise occurring earlier in large clones (days 200-264) than in small clones. A larger share of large clones was made up of TEMRA cells, and in the seven largest clones (around 1,900 cells) aged and TEMRA cells were gained while TCM cells were lost.

The source of this sequence is a female donor who had a heart transplant and CMV viremia. Here the sequenced sample was CMV peptide-activated CD4+ and CD8+ T cells sorted from blood, taken at five time points, pooled. The label giving this sample's cell subset or site can be read as: sorted CD8+CD137+ and CD4+CD154+ T cells after more than 9 h CMV IE-1 peptide stimulation.

The CDR3 protein: CASSADRTPCEQYF. Here is the DNA: TGTGCCAGCAGCGCAGACAGGACCCCCTGCGAGCAGTACTTC. The sequence is built from TRBV3-1 and TRBJ2-7; a tentative D call is TRBD1 (6 bases match). V loses 5 bases of germline sequence and J loses 6 bases, and the interval between the two ends is 17 bases. Measured from the cysteine to the phenylalanine, the CDR3 is 14 residues long. CDR3 DNA is the only sequence kept; it has 42 bases, read in frame from the first base. CDR1 and CDR2, looked up from the germline V gene (reference sequence), are LGHDT and YNNKEL.